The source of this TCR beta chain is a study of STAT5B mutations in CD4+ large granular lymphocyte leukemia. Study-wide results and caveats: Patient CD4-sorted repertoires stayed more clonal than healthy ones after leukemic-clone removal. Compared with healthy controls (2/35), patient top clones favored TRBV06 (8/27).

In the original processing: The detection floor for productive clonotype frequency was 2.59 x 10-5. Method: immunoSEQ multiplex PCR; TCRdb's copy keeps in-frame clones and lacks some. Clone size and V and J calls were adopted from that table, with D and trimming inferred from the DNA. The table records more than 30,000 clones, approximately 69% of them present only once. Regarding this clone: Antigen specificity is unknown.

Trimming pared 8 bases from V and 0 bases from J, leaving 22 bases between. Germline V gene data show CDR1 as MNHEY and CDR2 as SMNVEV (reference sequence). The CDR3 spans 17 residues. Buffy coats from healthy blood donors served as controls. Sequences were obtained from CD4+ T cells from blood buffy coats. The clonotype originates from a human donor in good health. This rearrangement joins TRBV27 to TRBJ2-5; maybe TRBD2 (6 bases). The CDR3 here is CASEFALREPYQETQYF. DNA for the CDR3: TGTGCCAGCGAGTTTGCCCTTCGGGAGCCCTACCAAGAGACCCAGTACTTC.